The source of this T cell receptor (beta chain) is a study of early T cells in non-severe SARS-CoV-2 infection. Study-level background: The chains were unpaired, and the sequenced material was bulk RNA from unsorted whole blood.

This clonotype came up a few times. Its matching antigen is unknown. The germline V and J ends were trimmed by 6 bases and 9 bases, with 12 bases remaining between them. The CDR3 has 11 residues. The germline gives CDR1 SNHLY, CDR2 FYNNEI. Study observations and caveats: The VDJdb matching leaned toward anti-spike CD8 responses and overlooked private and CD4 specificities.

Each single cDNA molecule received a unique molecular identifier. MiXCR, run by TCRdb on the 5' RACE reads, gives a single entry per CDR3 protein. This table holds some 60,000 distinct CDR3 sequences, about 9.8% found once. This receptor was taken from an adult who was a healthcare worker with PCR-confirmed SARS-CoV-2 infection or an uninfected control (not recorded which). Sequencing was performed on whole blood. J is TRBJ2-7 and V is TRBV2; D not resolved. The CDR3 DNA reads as TGTGCCAGCAGAGGTAGCCTAGTGCAGTACTTC. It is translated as CASRGSLVQYF.